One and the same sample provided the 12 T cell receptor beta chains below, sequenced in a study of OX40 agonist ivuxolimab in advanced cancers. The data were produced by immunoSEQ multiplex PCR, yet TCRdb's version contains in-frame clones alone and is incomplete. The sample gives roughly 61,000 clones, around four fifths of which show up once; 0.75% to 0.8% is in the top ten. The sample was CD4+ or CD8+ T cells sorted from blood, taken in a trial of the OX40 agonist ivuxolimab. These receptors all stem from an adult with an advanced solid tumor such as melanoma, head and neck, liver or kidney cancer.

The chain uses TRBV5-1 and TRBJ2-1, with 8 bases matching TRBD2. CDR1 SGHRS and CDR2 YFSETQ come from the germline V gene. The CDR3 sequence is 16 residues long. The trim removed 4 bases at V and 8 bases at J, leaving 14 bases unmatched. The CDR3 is CASSRVLSGGIDEQFF. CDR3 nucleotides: TGCGCCAGCAGCCGGGTGCTGAGCGGGGGTATCGATGAGCAGTTCTTC.

CDR3 sequence reads: CASKGGGAGLDTQYF. The CDR3 bases are TGTGCCAGCAAGGGCGGGGGGGCCGGTTTAGATACGCAGTATTTT. This chain connects TRBV28 to TRBJ2-3, with 9 bases matching TRBD2. The junction had 10 bases not matched to a gene; V was cut back by 7 bases and J by 5 bases. The CDR3 is 15 amino acids. The germline CDR1 and CDR2 sequences are MDHEN and SYDVKM.

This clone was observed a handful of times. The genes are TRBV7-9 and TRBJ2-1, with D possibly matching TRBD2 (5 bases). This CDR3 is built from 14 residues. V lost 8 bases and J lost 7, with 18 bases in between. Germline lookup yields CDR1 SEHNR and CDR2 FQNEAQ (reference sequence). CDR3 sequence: CASADRLAANEQFF. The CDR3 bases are TGTGCCAGCGCAGATCGGCTAGCCGCTAATGAGCAGTTCTTC.

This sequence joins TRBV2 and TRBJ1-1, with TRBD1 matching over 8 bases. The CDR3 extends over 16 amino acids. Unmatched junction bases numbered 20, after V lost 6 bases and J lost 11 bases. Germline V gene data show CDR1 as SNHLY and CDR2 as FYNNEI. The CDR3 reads CASSPDRVGGGRRAFF. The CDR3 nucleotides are TGTGCCAGCAGCCCGGACAGGGTAGGAGGCGGACGAAGGGCTTTCTTT.

The CDR3 loop is CASSERAAPNEKLFF. The CDR3 bases are TGTGCCAGCAGTGAAAGAGCAGCTCCTAATGAAAAACTGTTTTTT. This chain connects TRBV6-1 to TRBJ1-4; D remains ambiguous. CDR1 is MNHNS and CDR2 is SASEGT in the germline V gene. The CDR3 loop spans 15 amino acids. V was clipped by 2 bases and J by 3 bases, with 10 bases between them.

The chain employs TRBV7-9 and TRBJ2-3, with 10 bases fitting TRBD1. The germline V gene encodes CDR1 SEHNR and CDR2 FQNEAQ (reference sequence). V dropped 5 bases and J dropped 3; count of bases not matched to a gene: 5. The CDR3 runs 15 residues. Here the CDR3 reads CASSPSDRGTDTQYF. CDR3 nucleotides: TGTGCCAGCAGCCCGTCGGACAGGGGGACAGATACGCAGTATTTT.

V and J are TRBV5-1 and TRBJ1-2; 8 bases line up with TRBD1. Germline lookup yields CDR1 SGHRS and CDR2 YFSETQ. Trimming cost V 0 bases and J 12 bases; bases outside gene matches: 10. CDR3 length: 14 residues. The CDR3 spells CASSLGGQATGNTF. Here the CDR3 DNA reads TGCGCCAGCAGCTTGGGGGGACAGGCTACAGGTAACACCTTC.

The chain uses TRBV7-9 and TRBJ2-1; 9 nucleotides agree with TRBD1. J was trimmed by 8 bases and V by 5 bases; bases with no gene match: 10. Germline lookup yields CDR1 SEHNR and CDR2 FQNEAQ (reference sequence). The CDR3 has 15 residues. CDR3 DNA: TGTGCCAGCAGCGAGGACAGGGGTACGGTATATGAGCAGTTCTTC. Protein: CASSEDRGTVYEQFF.

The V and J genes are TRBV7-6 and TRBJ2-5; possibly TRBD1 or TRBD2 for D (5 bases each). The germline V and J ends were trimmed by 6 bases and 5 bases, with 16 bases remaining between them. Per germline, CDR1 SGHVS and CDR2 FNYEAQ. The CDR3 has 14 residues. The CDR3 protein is CASSTEGRKETQYF. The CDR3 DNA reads TGTGCCAGCAGTACAGAGGGGCGGAAGGAGACCCAGTACTTC.

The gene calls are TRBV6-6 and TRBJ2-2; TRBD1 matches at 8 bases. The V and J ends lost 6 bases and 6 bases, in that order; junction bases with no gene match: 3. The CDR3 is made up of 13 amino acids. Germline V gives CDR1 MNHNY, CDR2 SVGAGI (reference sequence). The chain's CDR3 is CASRPDRAGELFF. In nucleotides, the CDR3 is TGTGCCAGCAGGCCGGACAGGGCCGGGGAGCTGTTTTTT.

The CDR3 is CASSQVGRRNYGYTF. The DNA for the CDR3 is TGCGCCAGCAGCCAAGTAGGTAGAAGGAACTATGGCTACACCTTC. This chain uses TRBV4-1 with TRBJ1-2, with D uncertain. Trimming pared 1 base from V and 2 bases from J, leaving 11 bases between. Germline loops: CDR1 MGHRA, CDR2 YSYEKL. This CDR3 has 15 residues.

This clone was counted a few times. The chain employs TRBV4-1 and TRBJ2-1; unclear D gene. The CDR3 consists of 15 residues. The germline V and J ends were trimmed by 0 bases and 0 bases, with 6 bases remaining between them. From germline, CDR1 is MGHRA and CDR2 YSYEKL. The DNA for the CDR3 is TGCGCCAGCAGCCAAGACATCGTCTCCTACAATGAGCAGTTCTTC. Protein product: CASSQDIVSYNEQFF.